This record concerns one T cell receptor beta chain sequence. Original data processing: Reference gene primer amplification yielded estimated nucleated cell counts. The data were produced by immunoSEQ multiplex PCR, yet TCRdb's version contains in-frame clones alone and is incomplete. Clone size and V and J calls were adopted from that table, with D and trimming inferred from the DNA. The table records around 250,000 clones, about 80% of them present only once. The data were obtained in a study of blood T cell repertoires in COVID-19. Study in general: Researchers got acute and convalescent COVID-19 samples from the United States, Italy and Spain. PBMCs, B-cell-depleted T cells, or T cells provided the cDNA or gDNA that made up the material.

The CDR3 has 14 amino acids. The V end was cut by 6 bases, the J end by 7 bases, with 16 bases between. Per germline, CDR1 MNHEY and CDR2 SVGAGI. The sample was peripheral blood. The rearrangement links TRBV6-5 to TRBJ1-5; D unresolved. This receptor was obtained from a man in his fifties or sixties with active or convalescent COVID-19. Here the CDR3 reads CASRAGSPGQPQHF. For the CDR3, the DNA is TGTGCCAGCAGGGCCGGGTCCCCGGGGCAGCCCCAGCATTTT.